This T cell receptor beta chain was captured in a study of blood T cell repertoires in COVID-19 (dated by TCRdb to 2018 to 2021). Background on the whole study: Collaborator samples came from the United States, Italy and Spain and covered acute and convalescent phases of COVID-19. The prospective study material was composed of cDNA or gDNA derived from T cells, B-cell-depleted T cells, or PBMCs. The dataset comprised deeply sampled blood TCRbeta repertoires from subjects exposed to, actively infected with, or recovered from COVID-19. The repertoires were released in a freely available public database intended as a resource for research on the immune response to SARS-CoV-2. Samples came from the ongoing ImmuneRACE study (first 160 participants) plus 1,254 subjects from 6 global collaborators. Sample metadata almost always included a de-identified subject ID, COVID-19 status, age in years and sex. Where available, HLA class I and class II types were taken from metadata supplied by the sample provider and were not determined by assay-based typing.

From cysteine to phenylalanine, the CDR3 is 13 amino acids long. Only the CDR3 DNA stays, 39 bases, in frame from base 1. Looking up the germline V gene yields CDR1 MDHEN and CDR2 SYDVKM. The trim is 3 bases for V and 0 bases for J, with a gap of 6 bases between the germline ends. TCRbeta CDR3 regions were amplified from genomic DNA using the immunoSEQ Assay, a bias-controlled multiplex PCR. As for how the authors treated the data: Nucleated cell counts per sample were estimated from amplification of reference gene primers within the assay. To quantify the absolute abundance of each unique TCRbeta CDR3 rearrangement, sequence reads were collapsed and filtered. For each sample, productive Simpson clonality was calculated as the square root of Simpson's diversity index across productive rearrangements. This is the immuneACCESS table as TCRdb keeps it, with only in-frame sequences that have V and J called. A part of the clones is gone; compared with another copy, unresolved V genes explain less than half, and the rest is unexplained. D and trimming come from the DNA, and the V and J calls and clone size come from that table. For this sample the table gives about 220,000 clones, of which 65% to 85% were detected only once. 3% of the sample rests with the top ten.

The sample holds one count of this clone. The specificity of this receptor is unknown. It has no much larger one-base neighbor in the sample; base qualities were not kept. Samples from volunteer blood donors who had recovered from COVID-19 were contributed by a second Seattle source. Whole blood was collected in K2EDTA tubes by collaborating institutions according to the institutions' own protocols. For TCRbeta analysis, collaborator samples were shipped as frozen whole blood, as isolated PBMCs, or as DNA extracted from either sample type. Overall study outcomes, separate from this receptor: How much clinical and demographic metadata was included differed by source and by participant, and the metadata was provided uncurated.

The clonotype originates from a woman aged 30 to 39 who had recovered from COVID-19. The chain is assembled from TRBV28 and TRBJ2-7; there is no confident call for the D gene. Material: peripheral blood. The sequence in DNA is TGTGCCAGCAGTTTTCAACACTCCTACGAGCAGTACTTC. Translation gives CASSFQHSYEQYF.